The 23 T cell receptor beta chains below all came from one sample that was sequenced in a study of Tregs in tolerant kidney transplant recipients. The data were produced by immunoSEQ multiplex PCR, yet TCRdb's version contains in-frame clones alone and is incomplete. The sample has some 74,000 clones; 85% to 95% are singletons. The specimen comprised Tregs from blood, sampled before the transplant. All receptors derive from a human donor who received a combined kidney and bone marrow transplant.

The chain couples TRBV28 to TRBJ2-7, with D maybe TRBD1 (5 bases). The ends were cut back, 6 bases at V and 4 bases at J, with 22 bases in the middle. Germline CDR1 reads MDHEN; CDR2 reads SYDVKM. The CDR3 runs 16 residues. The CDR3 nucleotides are TGTGCCAGCAGCAACATCCCCCAGGGTACCGGTTACGAGCAGTACTTC. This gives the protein CASSNIPQGTGYEQYF.

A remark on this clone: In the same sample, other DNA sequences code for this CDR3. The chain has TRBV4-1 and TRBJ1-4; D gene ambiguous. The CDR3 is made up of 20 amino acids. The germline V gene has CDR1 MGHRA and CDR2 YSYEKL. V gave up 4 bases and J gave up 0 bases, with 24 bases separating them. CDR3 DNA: TGCGCCAGCAGCCCCCTTAAATCGGGTAGAGGGCTTGCAACTAATGAAAAACTGTTTTTT. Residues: CASSPLKSGRGLATNEKLFF.

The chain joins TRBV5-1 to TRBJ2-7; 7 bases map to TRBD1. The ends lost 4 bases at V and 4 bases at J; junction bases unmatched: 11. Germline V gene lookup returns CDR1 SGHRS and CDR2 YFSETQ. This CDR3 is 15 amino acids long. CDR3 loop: CASSPTGTEQYEQYF. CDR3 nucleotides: TGCGCCAGCAGCCCAACCGGGACAGAACAATACGAGCAGTACTTC.

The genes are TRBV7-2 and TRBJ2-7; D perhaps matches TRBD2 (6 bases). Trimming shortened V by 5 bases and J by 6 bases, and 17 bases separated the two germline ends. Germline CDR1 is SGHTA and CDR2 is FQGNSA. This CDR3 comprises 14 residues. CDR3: CASSTPGGTGEQYF. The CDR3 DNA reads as TGTGCCAGCAGCACCCCCGGGGGTACGGGCGAGCAGTACTTC.

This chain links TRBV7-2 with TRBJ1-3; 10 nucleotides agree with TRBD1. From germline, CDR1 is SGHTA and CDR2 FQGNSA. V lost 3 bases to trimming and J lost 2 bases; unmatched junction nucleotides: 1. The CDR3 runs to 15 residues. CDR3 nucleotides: TGTGCCAGCAGCTTTGACAGGGGGCCTGGAAACACCATATATTTT. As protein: CASSFDRGPGNTIYF.

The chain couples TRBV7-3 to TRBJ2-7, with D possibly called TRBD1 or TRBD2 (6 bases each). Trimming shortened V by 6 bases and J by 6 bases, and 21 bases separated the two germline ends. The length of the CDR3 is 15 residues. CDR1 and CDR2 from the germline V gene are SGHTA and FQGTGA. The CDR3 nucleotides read TGTGCCAGCAGTCAAGGGGGGCGCAGCCGTGGCGAGCAGTACTTC. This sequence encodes CASSQGGRSRGEQYF.

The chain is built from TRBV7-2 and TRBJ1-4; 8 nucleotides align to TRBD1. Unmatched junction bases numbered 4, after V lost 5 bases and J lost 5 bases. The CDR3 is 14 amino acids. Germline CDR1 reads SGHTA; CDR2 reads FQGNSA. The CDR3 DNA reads TGTGCCAGCAGCCTCGGGACAGGAAATGAAAAACTGTTTTTT. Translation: CASSLGTGNEKLFF.

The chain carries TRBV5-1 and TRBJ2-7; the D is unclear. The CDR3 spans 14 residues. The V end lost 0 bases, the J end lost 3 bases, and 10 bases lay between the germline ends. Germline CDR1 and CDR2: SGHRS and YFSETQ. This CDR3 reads CASSLAANRYEQYF. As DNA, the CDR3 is TGCGCCAGCAGCTTGGCCGCCAACCGCTACGAGCAGTACTTC.

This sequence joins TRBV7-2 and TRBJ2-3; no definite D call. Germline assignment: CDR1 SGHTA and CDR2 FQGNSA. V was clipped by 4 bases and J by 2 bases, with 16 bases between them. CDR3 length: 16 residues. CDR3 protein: CASSSVVPGNTDTQYF. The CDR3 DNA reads TGTGCCAGCAGCTCAGTTGTTCCTGGAAACACAGATACGCAGTATTTT.

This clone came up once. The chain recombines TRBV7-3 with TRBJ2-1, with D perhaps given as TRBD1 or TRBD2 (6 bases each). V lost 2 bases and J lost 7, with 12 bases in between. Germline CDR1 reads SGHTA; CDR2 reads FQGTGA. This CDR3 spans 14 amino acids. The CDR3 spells CASSLAGQRNEQFF. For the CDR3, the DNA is TGTGCCAGCAGCTTAGCGGGACAAAGGAATGAGCAGTTCTTC.

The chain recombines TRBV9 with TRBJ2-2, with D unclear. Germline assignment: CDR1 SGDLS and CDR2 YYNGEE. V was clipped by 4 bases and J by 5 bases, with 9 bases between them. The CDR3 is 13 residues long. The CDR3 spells CASSPVYTGELFF. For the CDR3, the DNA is TGTGCCAGCAGCCCCGTTTATACCGGGGAGCTGTTTTTT. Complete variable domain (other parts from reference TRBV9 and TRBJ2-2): DSGVTQTPKHLITATGQRVTLRCSPRSGDLSVYWYQQSLDQGLQFLIQYYNGEERAKGNILERFSAQQFPDLHSELNLSSLELGDSALYFCASSPVYTGELFFGEGSRLTVL.

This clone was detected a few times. CDR3 nucleotides: TGTGCCAGTAGTTCTCAAGTCAGTACCAACACAGATACGCAGTATTTT. Its protein is CASSSQVSTNTDTQYF. The chain joins TRBV19 to TRBJ2-3; D unclear. The CDR3 extends over 16 amino acids. V was shortened by 5 bases and J by 2 bases, with 17 bases between the two germline ends. Germline V CDR1 and CDR2: LNHDA, SQIVND (reference sequence).

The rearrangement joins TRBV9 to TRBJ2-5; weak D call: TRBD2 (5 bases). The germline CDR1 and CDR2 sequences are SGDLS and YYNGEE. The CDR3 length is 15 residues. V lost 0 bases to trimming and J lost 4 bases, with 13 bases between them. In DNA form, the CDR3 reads TGTGCCAGCAGCGTAGAAGGGAGACGGGGAGAGACCCAGTACTTC. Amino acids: CASSVEGRRGETQYF.

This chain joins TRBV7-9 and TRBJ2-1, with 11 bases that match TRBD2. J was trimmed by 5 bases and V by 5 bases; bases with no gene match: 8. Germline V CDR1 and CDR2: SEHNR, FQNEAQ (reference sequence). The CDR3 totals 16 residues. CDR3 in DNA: TGTGCCAGCAGCGCCCGTGGGACTAGCGGAAACAATGAGCAGTTCTTC. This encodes CASSARGTSGNNEQFF.

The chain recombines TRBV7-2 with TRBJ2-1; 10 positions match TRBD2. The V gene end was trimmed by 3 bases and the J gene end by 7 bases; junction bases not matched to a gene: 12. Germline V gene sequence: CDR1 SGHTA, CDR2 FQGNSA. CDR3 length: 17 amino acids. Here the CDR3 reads CASSFSSVGLARNEQFF. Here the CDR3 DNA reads TGTGCCAGCAGCTTTTCTTCGGTGGGACTAGCGAGGAATGAGCAGTTCTTC.

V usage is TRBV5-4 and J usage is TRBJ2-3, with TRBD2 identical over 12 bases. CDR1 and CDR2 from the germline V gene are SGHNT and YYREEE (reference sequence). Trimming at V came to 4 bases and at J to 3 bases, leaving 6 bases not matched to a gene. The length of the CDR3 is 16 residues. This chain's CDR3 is CASSATSGSLTDTQYF. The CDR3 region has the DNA TGTGCCAGCAGCGCGACTAGCGGGAGTTTAACAGATACGCAGTATTTT.

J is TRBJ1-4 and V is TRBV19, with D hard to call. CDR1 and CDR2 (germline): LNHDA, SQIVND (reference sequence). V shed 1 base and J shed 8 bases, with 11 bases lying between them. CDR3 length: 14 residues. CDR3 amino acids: CASSIAGRHEKLFF. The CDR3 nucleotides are TGTGCCAGTAGTATAGCGGGCAGACACGAAAAACTGTTTTTT. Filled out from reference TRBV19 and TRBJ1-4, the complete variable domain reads DGGITQSPKYLFRKEGQNVTLSCEQNLNHDAMYWYRQDPGQGLRLIYYSQIVNDFQKGDIAEGYSVSREKKESFPLTVTSAQKNPTAFYLCASSIAGRHEKLFFGSGTQLSVL.

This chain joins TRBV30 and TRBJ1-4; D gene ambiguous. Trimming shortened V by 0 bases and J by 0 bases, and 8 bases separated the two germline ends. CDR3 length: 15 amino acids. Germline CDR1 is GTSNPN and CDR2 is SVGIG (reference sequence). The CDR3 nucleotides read TGTGCCTGGAGTGTCCGACACGCAACTAATGAAAAACTGTTTTTT. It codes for CAWSVRHATNEKLFF.

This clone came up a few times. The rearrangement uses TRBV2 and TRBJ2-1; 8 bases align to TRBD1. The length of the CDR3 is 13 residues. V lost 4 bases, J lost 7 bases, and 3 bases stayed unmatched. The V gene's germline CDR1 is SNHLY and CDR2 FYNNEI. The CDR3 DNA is TGTGCCAGCAGTGGTAGGACAGGGAATGAGCAGTTCTTC. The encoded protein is CASSGRTGNEQFF.

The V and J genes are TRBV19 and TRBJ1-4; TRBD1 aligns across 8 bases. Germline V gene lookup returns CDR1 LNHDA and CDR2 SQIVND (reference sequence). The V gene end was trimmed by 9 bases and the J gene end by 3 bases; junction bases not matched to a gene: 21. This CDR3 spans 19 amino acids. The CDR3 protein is CASRSPLGTGRSANEKLFF. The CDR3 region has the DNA TGTGCCAGCCGATCTCCCCTCGGGACAGGTAGATCAGCTAATGAAAAACTGTTTTTT.

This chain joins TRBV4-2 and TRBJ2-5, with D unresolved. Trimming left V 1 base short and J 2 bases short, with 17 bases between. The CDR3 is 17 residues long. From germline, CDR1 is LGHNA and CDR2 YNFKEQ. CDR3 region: CASSQGVRQEIQETQYF. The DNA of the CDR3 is TGTGCCAGCAGCCAAGGAGTGCGGCAGGAGATACAAGAGACCCAGTACTTC.

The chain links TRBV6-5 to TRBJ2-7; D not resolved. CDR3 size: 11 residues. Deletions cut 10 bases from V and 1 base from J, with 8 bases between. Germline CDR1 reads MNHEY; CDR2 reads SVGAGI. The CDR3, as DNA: TGTGCCATCCTAAGATCCTACGAGCAGTACTTC. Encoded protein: CAILRSYEQYF.

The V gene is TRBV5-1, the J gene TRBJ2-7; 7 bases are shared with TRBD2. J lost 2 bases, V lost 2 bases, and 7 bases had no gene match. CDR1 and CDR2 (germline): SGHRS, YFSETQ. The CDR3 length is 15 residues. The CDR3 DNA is TGCGCCAGCAGCTTCGGCGGGAGCCTTACCTACGAGCAGTACTTC. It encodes CASSFGGSLTYEQYF.